The 5 T cell receptor beta chains listed next were all sequenced from one sample in a study of technical replicates of blood from four donors (dated by TCRdb to the late 2010s). The receptor library was made with the immunoSEQ multiplex PCR assay. Not all clones reach the TCRdb copy of this immuneACCESS table, which keeps in-frame sequences only. Checked studies attribute under half of the gap to unresolved V genes and leave the rest unexplained. This sample lists over 25,000 clones; approximately 90% were detected once. The ten biggest clones cover roughly 4% of the sample. Sequencing was performed on PBMCs. These receptors were taken from a human donor in good health. Some clones in this sample may be carry-over from other donors' samples.

CDR3 nucleotides: TGTGCCAGCAGTTACCGGGGAGGGGGCTACACCTTC. Its translation is CASSYRGGGYTF. The genes are TRBV6-5 and TRBJ1-2; no clear D. The germline V gene has CDR1 MNHEY and CDR2 SVGAGI. The V end was cut by 2 bases, the J end by 8 bases, with 9 bases between. The CDR3 sequence is 12 residues long.

This clone has only one observation. The rearrangement links TRBV7-2 to TRBJ1-2, with 7 bases fitting TRBD1. The ends lost 5 bases at V and 6 bases at J; junction bases unmatched: 24. This CDR3 is 19 amino acids long. Germline-derived CDR1 and CDR2 are SGHTA and FQGNSA. The CDR3 nucleotides are TGTGCCAGCAGCCCACCGATATCGTCAATAAGAGGGGGCCGGGATGGCTACACCTTC. It yields the protein CASSPPISSIRGGRDGYTF.

This clone occurred once. The chain joins TRBV7-3 to TRBJ2-1; tentatively, D is TRBD2 (6 bases). Germline V gene sequence: CDR1 SGHTA, CDR2 FQGTGA. V was shortened by 5 bases and J by 4 bases, with 12 bases between the two germline ends. The length of the CDR3 is 14 residues. CDR3 sequence: CASSNGGEYNEQFF. The CDR3 DNA is TGTGCCAGCAGCAACGGGGGTGAATACAATGAGCAGTTCTTC.

The chain uses TRBV9 and TRBJ1-5, with 7 bases aligning to TRBD1. Germline V lookup: CDR1 SGDLS, CDR2 YYNGEE. This CDR3 comprises 15 residues. The trim removed 3 bases at V and 2 bases at J, leaving 5 bases unmatched. In DNA form, the CDR3 reads TGTGCCAGCAGCGAATCCGGGACAGGCAATCAGCCCCAGCATTTT. Translated, it gives CASSESGTGNQPQHF. Full variable domain (rest looked up from reference TRBV9 and TRBJ1-5): DSGVTQTPKHLITATGQRVTLRCSPRSGDLSVYWYQQSLDQGLQFLIQYYNGEERAKGNILERFSAQQFPDLHSELNLSSLELGDSALYFCASSESGTGNQPQHFGDGTRLSIL.

CDR3 nucleotides: TGTGCCAGCAGCTTAGTTGCCGGAGATAGCCCCTACGAGCAGTACTTC. Amino acid sequence: CASSLVAGDSPYEQYF. J is TRBJ2-7 and V is TRBV7-6; no firm D call. The CDR3 has 16 amino acids. The germline V gene has CDR1 SGHVS and CDR2 FNYEAQ. Trimming left V 1 base short and J 2 bases short, with 15 bases between.